The 20 T cell receptor beta chains reported below all come from one sample, sequenced in a study of blood T cell repertoires in COVID-19. The protocol was immunoSEQ multiplex PCR, while the TCRdb copy is restricted to in-frame clones and leaves out a portion. The data hold 210,000 or so clones, with 84% observed a single time. The sample taken for sequencing was peripheral blood. All receptors derive from an elderly woman with active or convalescent COVID-19.

The chain has TRBV7-2 and TRBJ2-3; D is perhaps TRBD2 (7 bases). Per the germline V gene, CDR1 is SGHTA and CDR2 is FQGNSA. Trimming took off 7 bases at V and 3 bases at J, with 17 bases between the two ends. The CDR3 extends over 15 amino acids. CDR3 in DNA: TGTGCCAGCACCCTCGGGGGGCGGGGGACAGATACGCAGTATTTT. Protein: CASTLGGRGTDTQYF.

The V and J genes are TRBV11-2 and TRBJ1-2; TRBD1 is a possible D gene (5 bases). With 5 bases removed from V and 8 bases from J, the gap between germline ends came to 21 bases. The CDR3 covers 15 residues. Germline V gene data show CDR1 as SGHAT and CDR2 as FQNNGV. The CDR3, as DNA: TGTGCCAGCAGCCTCGGGGACTCATTTACCTCAGGCTACACCTTC. Translation: CASSLGDSFTSGYTF.

The V and J genes are TRBV27 and TRBJ1-2; no clear D. CDR1 is MNHEY and CDR2 is SMNVEV in the germline V gene (reference sequence). Between the trimmed V and J ends, which lost 9 bases and 7 bases, there was a span of 9 bases. The CDR3 covers 10 residues. CDR3 sequence: CARGLGGYTF. The CDR3 nucleotides read TGTGCCAGAGGACTGGGTGGCTACACCTTC.

This clone has only a few counts. The rearrangement links TRBV7-2 to TRBJ1-1; D may be TRBD1 (6 bases). Germline CDR1 reads SGHTA; CDR2 reads FQGNSA. The CDR3 totals 14 residues. Trimming took off 5 bases at V and 4 bases at J, with 14 bases between the two ends. In DNA, the CDR3 is TGTGCCAGCAGCCAATTACAGGGTGGCACTGAAGCTTTCTTT. Translated: CASSQLQGGTEAFF.

The CDR3 is CASSEQGKFNSPLHF. The CDR3 DNA follows: TGTGCCAGCAGTGAACAGGGAAAGTTCAACTCACCCCTCCACTTT. The gene calls are TRBV6-1 and TRBJ1-6; tentative D call: TRBD1 (5 bases). CDR3 length equals 15 residues. Germline V gene data show CDR1 as MNHNS and CDR2 as SASEGT. The V and J ends lost 2 bases and 10 bases respectively, with 15 bases between them.

J is TRBJ2-7 and V is TRBV5-1; D gene unclear. This CDR3 comprises 13 residues. CDR1 SGHRS and CDR2 YFSETQ come from the germline V gene. V shed 4 bases and J shed 4 bases, with 12 bases lying between them. The CDR3, as DNA: TGCGCCAGCAGCCCCCTGGGCACGTACGAGCAGTACTTC. This gives the protein CASSPLGTYEQYF.

V gene TRBV12-3 or TRBV12-4 combines with J gene TRBJ2-1, with TRBD1 matching over 8 bases. This CDR3 region has 11 residues. Trimming cost V 11 bases and J 6 bases; bases outside gene matches: 3. The CDR3 nucleotides read TGTGCCGGTGGACAGGGCAATGAGCAGTTCTTC. Protein sequence: CAGGQGNEQFF.

This clone appeared once. The chain recombines TRBV5-4 with TRBJ2-5; 15 bases fit TRBD2. Per the germline V gene, CDR1 is SGHNT and CDR2 is YYREEE (reference sequence). The CDR3 extends over 17 amino acids. The V gene end was trimmed by 4 bases and the J gene end by 2 bases; junction bases not matched to a gene: 6. The CDR3 nucleotides are TGTGCCAGCAGCCGGGGGACTAGCGGGGGGTCGCAAGAGACCCAGTACTTC. Amino acids: CASSRGTSGGSQETQYF.

The chain combines TRBV19 with TRBJ1-5; D unclear. With 1 base removed from V and 9 bases from J, the gap between germline ends came to 7 bases. Germline V CDR1 and CDR2: LNHDA, SQIVND (reference sequence). The CDR3 has 12 amino acids. Here the CDR3 reads CASSIALRPQHF. The CDR3 DNA sequence: TGTGCCAGTAGTATAGCCCTAAGGCCCCAGCATTTT.

V usage is TRBV7-2 and J usage is TRBJ2-3; TRBD1 is a possible D gene (6 bases). Germline assignment: CDR1 SGHTA and CDR2 FQGNSA. There are 15 residues in the CDR3. With 2 bases removed from V and 3 bases from J, the gap between germline ends came to 12 bases. This CDR3 is CASSLRGKPTDTQYF. The CDR3, as DNA: TGTGCCAGCAGCTTAAGGGGGAAACCGACAGATACGCAGTATTTT.

The chain carries TRBV11-2 and TRBJ2-4; TRBD2 aligns across 7 bases. J was trimmed by 13 bases and V by 3 bases; bases with no gene match: 9. The CDR3 covers 13 residues. Germline-derived CDR1 and CDR2 are SGHAT and FQNNGV. The CDR3 protein is CASSFPREGEQYF. The CDR3 DNA sequence: TGTGCCAGCAGCTTCCCGAGGGAGGGCGAACAGTACTTC.

V and J are TRBV18 and TRBJ2-2, with 7 bases matching TRBD2. CDR3 length: 14 amino acids. CDR1 KGHSH and CDR2 LQKENI come from the germline V gene. With V trimmed by 3 bases and J by 7 bases, 5 bases remained unmatched. CDR3 amino acids: CASSPTPGGGELFF. CDR3 DNA: TGTGCCAGCTCACCGACGCCGGGGGGCGGGGAGCTGTTTTTT. Full variable domain (missing parts from reference TRBV18 and TRBJ2-2): NAGVMQNPRHLVRRRGQEARLRCSPMKGHSHVYWYRQLPEEGLKFMVYLQKENIIDESGMPKERFSAEFPKEGPSILRIQQVVRGDSAAYFCASSPTPGGGELFFGEGSRLTVL.

This chain joins TRBV18 and TRBJ1-1; D perhaps matches TRBD1 (5 bases). The V and J ends lost 4 bases and 5 bases respectively, with 8 bases between them. Per germline, CDR1 KGHSH and CDR2 LQKENI. CDR3 length equals 12 residues. The CDR3 DNA is TGTGCCAGCTCACTCAGGGCGACTGAAGCTTTCTTT. Translation: CASSLRATEAFF. Looking up the rest from reference TRBV18 and TRBJ1-1 gives the full variable domain: NAGVMQNPRHLVRRRGQEARLRCSPMKGHSHVYWYRQLPEEGLKFMVYLQKENIIDESGMPKERFSAEFPKEGPSILRIQQVVRGDSAAYFCASSLRATEAFFGQGTRLTVV.

The chain recombines TRBV25-1 with TRBJ1-2; TRBD1 agrees at 10 bases. Germline V gives CDR1 MGHDK, CDR2 SYGVNS. This CDR3 comprises 14 residues. J lost 6 bases, V lost 2 bases, and 3 bases had no gene match. The CDR3: CASSEPTGGDGYTF. The CDR3 DNA reads as TGTGCCAGCAGTGAACCGACAGGGGGCGATGGCTACACCTTC.

V gene TRBV9 combines with J gene TRBJ1-1; TRBD1 agrees at 7 bases. This CDR3 region has 13 residues. V was clipped by 3 bases and J by 7 bases; unmatched bases: 6. In germline, CDR1 is SGDLS, CDR2 YYNGEE. The CDR3 DNA is TGTGCCAGCAGCGGACAGGGAGTAGGTGAAGCTTTCTTT. The encoded protein is CASSGQGVGEAFF.

This sequence joins TRBV9 and TRBJ1-6, with 9 bases matching TRBD1. CDR1 and CDR2 (germline): SGDLS, YYNGEE. Germline trimming cut 6 bases from V and 10 bases from J; bases unmatched to any gene: 11. The CDR3 loop spans 15 amino acids. CDR3 amino acids: CASTNTGGTGSPLHF. The CDR3 DNA is TGTGCCAGCACCAACACAGGGGGCACGGGATCACCCCTCCACTTT. Looking up the rest from reference TRBV9 and TRBJ1-6 gives the full variable domain: DSGVTQTPKHLITATGQRVTLRCSPRSGDLSVYWYQQSLDQGLQFLIQYYNGEERAKGNILERFSAQQFPDLHSELNLSSLELGDSALYFCASTNTGGTGSPLHFGNGTRLTVT.

CDR3 coding DNA: TGTGCCAGCAGTGAAATGGTTGCGGGGGGTTTGGGTACGCAGTATTTT. Encoded protein: CASSEMVAGGLGTQYF. The rearrangement uses TRBV6-1 and TRBJ2-3; 8 bases are shared with TRBD2. The CDR3 runs to 16 residues. Germline values: CDR1 MNHNS, CDR2 SASEGT. Trimming removed 2 bases from V and 8 bases from J; junction bases left unmatched: 12.

The rearrangement uses TRBV7-9 and TRBJ1-2; D is unresolved. Germline loops: CDR1 SEHNR, CDR2 FQNEAQ (reference sequence). Trimming took 5 bases from V and 3 from J, leaving 10 bases between them. The CDR3 spans 13 residues. The CDR3 region has the DNA TGTGCCAGCAGCGTAGGTCCAGACTATGGCTACACCTTC. Translated: CASSVGPDYGYTF.

Of note for this clone: This same CDR3 is encoded by further DNA sequences in the sample. The chain has TRBV5-1 and TRBJ1-1, with D possibly TRBD1 on 5 matching bases. Per the germline V gene, CDR1 is SGHRS and CDR2 is YFSETQ. The CDR3 sequence is 12 residues long. The V end lost 3 bases, the J end lost 3 bases, and 6 bases lay between the germline ends. The CDR3 DNA reads TGCGCCAGCAGCTGGGGGGACACTGAAGCTTTCTTT. Translated: CASSWGDTEAFF.

The chain employs TRBV4-3 and TRBJ2-2; D remains unclear. V was cut by 0 bases and J by 6 bases, with 8 bases left in between. The germline V gene has CDR1 LGHNA and CDR2 YSLEER. The CDR3 has 14 amino acids. This CDR3 reads CASSQDRSAGELFF. Written as DNA, the CDR3 is TGCGCCAGCAGCCAAGACCGGAGCGCCGGGGAGCTGTTTTTT.